This TCR beta chain was captured by sequencing in a study of cytomegalovirus exposure and HLA in healthy donors (TCRdb year 2017). For context, the study as a whole: An earlier analysis of roughly 500 of the donors reported about 260 Gb of sequence data and 117 million unique TCR beta sequences obtained from about 179 million T cells. Genome-wide SNP genotypes for about 55% of the roughly 670 donors were used in a later genetic analysis, which treated that subset as a discovery cohort. To study patterns of TCR occurrence, a later analysis re-analyzed previously published TCR beta repertoires from around 700 donors and added high-resolution HLA genotyping. The study aimed to test whether cataloging public T cell receptors could reveal signatures of past pathogen exposure. Five DR-DQ haplotypes were handled as single units for association and clustering, since linkage in the cohort was strong. On average, around 240,000 unique TCR beta nucleotide sequences were sequenced per donor among a few hundred genotyped donors of the cohort, with roughly 18% of those sequences being non-productive. Every discovery cohort repertoire had been produced on one sequencing platform. Of the 300 to 450 genotyped donors, 65% to 90% were placed in the genetic ancestry cluster associated with self-reported Caucasian donors. Rather than using new phenotypic data, the later analysis identified candidate immune exposures from TCR beta sequences and from how often those sequences occurred across donors. Both class I and class II loci were covered by HLA typing, at four-digit resolution. The study profiled the T cell repertoires of some 610 subjects by immunosequencing and related them to cytomegalovirus serostatus. Donor age, sex, ethnicity and CMV serostatus were compiled alongside the repertoire data. About 300 gigabases of sequencing data and tens of millions of unique TCR sequences were included in an early release covering several hundred HLA-typed donors. Typing coverage differed by locus: A, B, C, DRB1 and DQB1 were typed in about 629-640 donors, DQA1 in roughly 500, DPA1 in 600 to 610, and DPB1 in 472. In addition to the first cohort of 666 subjects, a separate validation cohort of 120 different subjects was used. To decide whether each TCR beta V gene segment behaved as functional or pseudogenic, an earlier analysis of nearly 600 of the donors relied on high-throughput TCR beta sequencing. The study combined high-throughput TCR immunosequencing, statistical association of individual TCRs with disease status, and machine learning to predict cytomegalovirus infection status.

To prepare the library, the immunoSEQ multiplex PCR assay was applied. A mixture of 60 forward primers for TCR Vbeta segments and 13 reverse primers for TCR Jbeta segments was used in the multiplex PCR. A multiplex PCR assay on genomic DNA amplified the CDR3 region of rearranged TCR beta genes. The amplified TCR beta libraries were sequenced on the Illumina HiSeq System as 87-base-pair reads. From the authors' description of their analysis: A later analysis tallied some 79 million unique TCR beta chains across the 650 to 750 repertoires, and roughly 11 million of those chains were shared by two or more donors. To remove PCR and sequencing errors, raw reads were error-corrected and collapsed into unique sequences using a nearest-neighbor algorithm that merged closely related sequences. V, D and J gene segments were assigned by aligning CDR3 sequences to IMGT reference sequences. For a sequence to be retained, a match of at least six nucleotides was required to both a V gene segment and a J gene segment. Rearrangements were classified as productive when the CDR3 lacked stop codons and remained in frame with V and J, and all other rearrangements were classified as non-productive. Following IMGT convention, CDR3 was defined as the stretch from the second conserved V-encoded cysteine up to the conserved J-encoded phenylalanine. In an earlier analysis of around 600 of the donors, sequences lacking an unambiguous match to a single V gene segment were excluded. An earlier analysis of a few hundred of the donors called V segments functional above 56.7% productive rearrangements and segregating when the between-donor standard deviation exceeded 5%. A statistical classification framework was built to diagnose cytomegalovirus status from the catalog of TCR beta chain sequences. In a later analysis, TCR nucleotide sequences were compared against IMGT/GENE-DB human TR gene sequences so that V and J genes could be assigned. A later analysis assigned CDR3 sequences and most-parsimonious VDJ recombination scenarios with the TCRdist pipeline. In a later analysis, each TCR beta chain was defined by its CDR3 amino acid sequence together with its V-gene family, and reads without a unique V-gene family were excluded. To address suspected cross-contamination and a sequencing artifact, a later analysis removed under 600 highly shared, low-generation-probability nucleotide sequences. For each public chain, a later analysis derived a clonal expansion index from normalized ranks of inferred template counts within each repertoire. In a later analysis, generation probabilities were computed with a VDJ recombination model fitted to out-of-frame rearrangements, and the resulting probabilities were checked against IGoR. A later analysis scored TCR-TCR, TCR-HLA and TCR-CMV co-occurrence with hypergeometric tests, applying a repertoire-size bias correction to TCR pairs. To estimate false discovery rates, a later analysis permuted the HLA or CMV assignments 20 times. In a later analysis, co-occurring TCRs were grouped using DBSCAN, with TCRdist sequence similarity added in when clustering inside HLA-allele-positive subsets. Repertoires with fewer than 30,000 or more than 120,000 public chains were left out of co-occurrence clustering, as were about 5 repertoires with anomalous nucleotide sharing. TCRdb limited this immuneACCESS table to in-frame rearrangements with V and J called. A share of clones is missing; checked studies link under half to unresolved V genes, and the rest is unexplained. V, J and clone size were drawn from that table, and D and trimming were deduced from the DNA. A total of tens of thousands of clones appear in this sample, 75% to 80% of them only once. The ten largest clones take up 1.4% of the sample.

On the study overall, not on this receptor specifically: Specific HLA alleles were associated with 15,000 to 20,000 TCR beta sequences at a false discovery rate of 0.05 in a later analysis. It was suggested by the authors that the approach could potentially be generalized to other disease states and immunological phenotypes. Cytomegalovirus status was reported to be diagnosed by the classifier with high specificity and sensitivity in both the original and validation cohorts. The presence/absence analyses assumed that sequencing depth was roughly uniform across donors, and that assumption may not be true. Because HLA typing was unavailable for some donors at each locus, only the typed subset was used in association tests. In a later analysis, the rate of TCR association differed among HLA loci, with DRB1 alleles having the most associated TCRs and HLA-C alleles having the fewest. A later analysis found that most CMV-associated TCR beta chains appeared HLA-restricted, with HLA associations seemingly driven largely by CMV exposure. Some IMGT-functional V segments, including TRBV6-2 and TRBV6-3, could not be distinguished by the 87-base-pair reads and were therefore excluded. Compared with the roughly 670-donor mean, donors in an Asian-associated ancestry cluster had fewer N-insertions in productive TCRs, according to a later genetic analysis. In this cohort, only TCR beta chains were sequenced, and detectable features were limited by the absence of alpha or paired-chain data. Linkage disequilibrium might explain the correlated functional status among segregating V segments, but an unknown experimental factor could not be excluded. In a later analysis, several top co-occurrence clusters were reported to appear linked to parvovirus B19, influenza, CMV and Epstein-Barr virus. A few of the identified cytomegalovirus-associated TCR beta chains were confirmed in vitro to be specific for cytomegalovirus antigens. Broadly in line with IMGT annotations, most TCR beta V segments showed up in productive rearrangements about 87% or about 30% of the time in an earlier analysis of approximately 600 of the donors. V-gene and J-gene trimming of TCR beta chains was associated with a missense DCLRE1C variant in a later genetic analysis, and the association was replicated in an independent cohort. A further reported finding was that TCR beta sequences accurately predicted the HLA-A and HLA-B alleles for most subjects in the first cohort. The study listed 164 TCR beta chains as associated with cytomegalovirus. Assigning TCR associations to individual alleles was difficult when HLA alleles, especially DR and DQ, strongly co-occurred. The earlier analysis of nearly 600 of the donors excluded some 15 rarely observed V segments, including chromosome 9 orphons, because counts were too low. A cluster of highly shared sequence variants was judged likely to represent a technical artifact of the sequencing pipeline. Most TCR sequences were seen in very few donors, while some public TCRs were found in many individuals. In a later analysis, HLA-associated TCR beta chains showed more clonal expansion and lower generation probabilities than non-associated chains that were equally common. The only immune exposure information available for the cohort was CMV serostatus.

In total, fewer than 750 healthy bone marrow donors made up the cohort. All cohort members were sampled while nominally healthy, although unrecorded immune exposures were likely present. The donor was CMV seronegative and was included in the group of hundreds of seronegative cohort members. A peripheral blood sample was collected from each donor, and TCR beta sequencing was performed on peripheral blood mononuclear cells. Genomic DNA extraction from the blood cell samples was performed with the Qiagen DNeasy Blood Extraction Kit. CDR1 and CDR2, per the germline V gene, are MNHEY and SVGAGI. Spanning cysteine to phenylalanine, the CDR3 consists of 11 amino acids. The retained sequence is limited to the CDR3, 33 bases, with the frame set at the first base. Trimmed from V: 6 bases; trimmed from J: 6 bases; junction bases lacking a gene match: 2. Worth noting for this clone: It has no known antigen specificity. Base qualities are not at hand, and no much larger clone is one base apart.

This clonotype was obtained from a female donor in good health and CMV-seronegative. Material for sequencing was PBMCs. The V and J genes are TRBV6-5 and TRBJ2-7, with 7 bases matching TRBD1. At the DNA level, the sequence is TGTGCCAGCAGAGCAGGGGGCGAGCAGTACTTC. It translates as CASRAGGEQYF.